The 18 T cell receptor beta chains below come from one sample, sequenced in a study of blood T cells in healthy people across ages (dated by TCRdb to between 2015 and 2016). Library preparation was by 5' RACE. The sample was run on an Illumina HiSeq 2500. A second PCR of about 7 to 12 cycles was run with a J-beta primer mix and a sample-barcoded 5' primer. TCRdb applied fastp at Q25 and MiXCR to the public reads, then kept only in-frame beta chains. Merged by CDR3 protein, the rows form single entries marked with the most common genes and DNA. The sample table shows about 1.5 million distinct CDR3 sequences, and roughly 43% are seen once. The ten largest clones represent 4% of the sample. Sequencing was performed on blood. All receptors come from a woman younger than 35 in good health.

Comments on this clonotype: This could be a read error, since a much larger clone is one nucleotide away. This sequence joins TRBV4-2 and TRBJ2-1; D gene unclear. Gene TRBJ2-7 matches the end of the DNA better, so the J call may be wrong. CDR1 and CDR2 from the germline V gene are LGHNA and YNFKEQ. The CDR3 totals 18 residues. Here the CDR3 reads CASSQGPTSGSSYNEQYF. The CDR3 coding sequence is TGTGCCAGCAGCCAAGGCCCCACGTCCGGAAGCTCCTACAATGAGCAGTACTTC.

This clonotype was counted a single time. V and J are TRBV4-3 and TRBJ2-7; D unresolved. CDR3 length: 16 residues. V lost 0 bases and J lost 0, with 12 bases in between. Germline V gene lookup returns CDR1 LGHNA and CDR2 YSLEER. Here the CDR3 DNA reads TGCGCCAGCAGCCAAGATCTGGCAGATCTCTCCTACGAGCAGTACTTC. It is translated as CASSQDLADLSYEQYF.

This clonotype was detected ten times or more. The chain recombines TRBV7-9 with TRBJ2-7, with D possibly matching TRBD2 (5 bases). The CDR3 runs to 13 residues. V dropped 5 bases and J dropped 3 bases, with 11 bases sitting between them. The germline V gene has CDR1 SEHNR and CDR2 FQNEAQ (reference sequence). The CDR3 loop is CASSRTRDYEQYF. CDR3 DNA: TGTGCCAGCAGCCGGACTCGAGACTACGAGCAGTACTTC.

The chain couples TRBV7-2 to TRBJ2-7, with 14 nucleotides matching TRBD2. The CDR3 has 18 residues. V gave up 3 bases and J gave up 7 bases; unmatched junction bases: 14. CDR1 and CDR2 from the germline V gene are SGHTA and FQGNSA. The CDR3 DNA reads as TGTGCCAGCAGCTTCACCCGACGACTAGCGGGAGGGGGGAATGAGCAGTACTTC. This codes for CASSFTRRLAGGGNEQYF.

This clonotype was detected a few times. The chain recombines TRBV11-3 with TRBJ2-3, with TRBD2 matching over 9 bases. Per the germline V gene, CDR1 is SGHNT and CDR2 is YENEEA. The CDR3 has 16 amino acids. Trimming removed 5 bases from V and 0 bases from J; junction bases left unmatched: 6. In DNA form, the CDR3 reads TGTGCCAGCAGCGGGCCTAGCGGGGCTAGCACAGATACGCAGTATTTT. It specifies CASSGPSGASTDTQYF.

The chain is built from TRBV7-2 and TRBJ2-5; 8 bases are shared with TRBD1. The CDR3 is 15 amino acids. Germline-derived CDR1 and CDR2 are SGHTA and FQGNSA. V was clipped by 6 bases and J by 11 bases; unmatched bases: 17. The CDR3 loop is CASSVMGQERHEQYF. The DNA of the CDR3 is TGTGCCAGCAGTGTCATGGGACAGGAGCGCCATGAGCAGTACTTC.

The chain uses TRBV7-9 and TRBJ1-1; 9 bases are a match to TRBD1. This CDR3 region has 18 residues. Trimming cost V 4 bases and J 0 bases; bases outside gene matches: 12. The germline V gene has CDR1 SEHNR and CDR2 FQNEAQ (reference sequence). DNA for the CDR3: TGTGCCAGCAGCTCCCCCGGGACAGGGATCGGGATGAACACTGAAGCTTTCTTT. Translating gives CASSSPGTGIGMNTEAFF.

The genes are TRBV6-1 and TRBJ2-5; maybe TRBD1 (5 bases). The last part of the DNA fits TRBJ2-1 better; the J call may be wrong. The CDR3 length is 15 residues. Germline V gene sequence: CDR1 MNHNS, CDR2 SASEGT. CDR3 region: CASSERGITQETQFF. In nucleotides, the CDR3 is TGTGCCAGCAGTGAAAGGGGCATAACTCAAGAGACCCAGTTCTTC.

This clonotype was seen more than once but under ten times. The V gene is TRBV10-3, the J gene TRBJ2-5; no definite D call. Germline CDR1 reads ENHRY; CDR2 reads SYGVKD. V lost 0 bases and J 2 bases, leaving 19 bases between the germline ends. The CDR3 length is 18 residues. The CDR3 sequence is CAISESQSNPPDQETQYF. DNA for the CDR3: TGTGCCATCAGTGAGTCACAGAGTAACCCGCCCGATCAAGAGACCCAGTACTTC.

The genes are TRBV20-1 and TRBJ2-5; D possibly corresponds to TRBD1 (5 bases). The V gene's germline CDR1 is DFQATT and CDR2 SNEGSKA (reference sequence). This CDR3 region has 17 residues. Trimming cost V 0 bases and J 0 bases, with 17 bases left between them. Written as DNA, the CDR3 is TGCAGTGCTAGAGATCGGCGGCAGGGCCAGTACCAAGAGACCCAGTACTTC. Protein: CSARDRRQGQYQETQYF.

As for this clonotype: The junction departs from germline at one end; a sequencing error may be responsible. The chain uses TRBV7-9 and TRBJ1-1; D ambiguous. CDR1 SEHNR and CDR2 FQNEAQ come from the germline V gene (reference sequence). The CDR3 spans 16 residues. CDR3 in amino acids: CVSSSSRTSPGTEAFF. The CDR3 DNA follows: TGTGTCAGCAGCTCATCTAGGACCTCCCCGGGCACTGAAGCTTTCTTT.

The chain has TRBV27 and TRBJ1-6; D remains unclear. CDR3 length: 14 residues. Germline V lookup: CDR1 MNHEY, CDR2 SMNVEV (reference sequence). Trimming took off 1 base at V and 10 bases at J, with 11 bases between the two ends. CDR3 sequence reads: CASSLWQTKSPLHF. CDR3 DNA: TGTGCCAGCAGTTTATGGCAGACGAAATCACCCCTCCACTTT.

The table lists this clonotype with a few counts. The V gene is TRBV2, the J gene TRBJ1-1; possible D gene TRBD1, 6 bases. Trimming removed 6 bases from V and 3 bases from J, with 14 bases in between. Germline CDR1 and CDR2: SNHLY and FYNNEI. The CDR3 runs to 14 residues. The DNA for the CDR3 is TGTGCCAGCAGGCGCACAGGGTTCGACACTGAAGCTTTCTTT. Translating gives CASRRTGFDTEAFF.

The table lists this clonotype with a few counts. The chain employs TRBV4-3 and TRBJ2-7, with 8 bases lining up with TRBD1. J lost 4 bases, V lost 1 base, and 9 bases had no gene match. This CDR3 has 16 residues. CDR1 and CDR2 from the germline V gene are LGHNA and YSLEER. As DNA, the CDR3 is TGCGCCAGCAGCCAAGTTCAGGGACAGGCCATTTACGAGCAGTACTTC. Its protein is CASSQVQGQAIYEQYF.

This clonotype came up a few times. The chain recombines TRBV6-2 or TRBV6-3 with TRBJ1-1; no definite D call. This CDR3 comprises 12 residues. CDR1 and CDR2 (germline): MNHEY, SVGEGT. Trimming removed 3 bases from V and 8 bases from J, with 10 bases in between. The CDR3 DNA sequence: TGTGCCAGCAGTTATGGTCGAATCGAAGCTTTCTTT. Protein sequence: CASSYGRIEAFF.

The rearrangement links TRBV10-3 to TRBJ2-7, with TRBD2 matching over 11 bases. The CDR3 loop spans 16 amino acids. Germline V gene data show CDR1 as ENHRY and CDR2 as SYGVKD. Trimming cost V 3 bases and J 1 base; bases outside gene matches: 5. Here the CDR3 reads CAISDSGRAESYEQYF. The CDR3 bases are TGTGCCATCAGTGATAGCGGGAGGGCCGAGTCCTACGAGCAGTACTTC.

V is TRBV20-1 and J is TRBJ1-4; D might be TRBD1 (5 bases). The germline CDR1 and CDR2 sequences are DFQATT and SNEGSKA (reference sequence). The CDR3 contains 15 residues. Trimming removed 6 bases from V and 7 bases from J, with 21 bases in between. The CDR3 region is CSAIVRGSQGEKLFF. CDR3 bases: TGCAGTGCAATCGTTCGGGGGTCCCAAGGTGAAAAACTGTTTTTT.

This clonotype was seen more than once but under ten times. Compared with germline, one end of the junction differs, possibly owing to a read error. This chain links TRBV28 with TRBJ2-7, with D tentatively TRBD2 (5 bases). Germline CDR1 MDHEN, CDR2 SYDVKM. The CDR3 is made up of 16 amino acids. The CDR3: CAGSLIARQSSYEQYF. CDR3 sequence (DNA): TGTGCCGGCAGTCTAATAGCGCGGCAGTCCTCCTACGAGCAGTACTTC.